This T cell receptor beta chain is drawn from a study of regulatory T cells in long-lasting Graves disease. In its sample, this clonotype was seen many times. This sample's time point: persistent/refractory GD, antithyroid drugs over 5 years with positive TRAb. RNA extracted from PBMCs served as the sequencing template. The CDR3 has 15 residues. V was clipped by 4 bases and J by 7 bases; unmatched bases: 11. Germline V gene data show CDR1 as LGHDT and CDR2 as YNNKEL (reference sequence). Through Arm-PCR of CDR3 regions and iRepertoire HTBI primers, TCR beta libraries were built. TCRdb analysed the multiplex PCR reads with MiXCR anew, one entry per CDR3 protein. This sample has 420,000 or so distinct CDR3 sequences, with roughly a quarter found just once.

The chain recombines TRBV3-1 with TRBJ1-1; 8 bases map to TRBD1. This sequence originates from a female donor with Graves disease. The sequencing used peripheral blood mononuclear cells (PBMCs), collected when the disease was refractory, from a patient treated with antithyroid drugs. The CDR3 is CASSRIPGQADEAFF. CDR3 nucleotides: TGTGCCAGCAGCCGAATCCCGGGACAGGCAGATGAAGCTTTCTTT.